A single sample gave rise to the 6 T cell receptor beta chains below, sequenced in a study of blood T cell repertoires in COVID-19 (dated by TCRdb to about 2020). The library was built by means of the immunoSEQ multiplex PCR assay. TCRdb took this table from immuneACCESS and kept in-frame rearrangements with V and J called. Such tables lack part of the clones; where checked against another copy, unresolved V genes explain under half of the gap, and the rest is unexplained. This sample comprises 250,000 to 300,000 clones, approximately 93% of them detected only once. About 2.2% of the sample comes from the top ten. Sample: peripheral blood. The source of these receptors is a woman aged 25 to 39 with COVID-19, enrolled during active disease.

This chain uses TRBV20-1 with TRBJ1-1; TRBD1 is a possible D gene (6 bases). CDR3 length: 11 amino acids. The V end was cut by 3 bases, the J end by 7 bases, with 9 bases between. Germline V gene lookup returns CDR1 DFQATT and CDR2 SNEGSKA (reference sequence). As DNA, the CDR3 is TGCAGTGCTAGCAGGGGCGGTGAAGCTTTCTTT. As protein: CSASRGGEAFF.

This clone was found once. This chain connects TRBV18 to TRBJ1-1; 7 bases match TRBD1. The V gene end was trimmed by 5 bases and the J gene end by 4 bases; junction bases not matched to a gene: 7. The CDR3 is made up of 14 amino acids. Germline values: CDR1 KGHSH, CDR2 LQKENI. Written as DNA, the CDR3 is TGTGCCAGCTCAGCTTCAGGGGGTAGCACTGAAGCTTTCTTT. This sequence encodes CASSASGGSTEAFF. The whole variable domain, remainder taken from reference TRBV18 and TRBJ1-1, is NAGVMQNPRHLVRRRGQEARLRCSPMKGHSHVYWYRQLPEEGLKFMVYLQKENIIDESGMPKERFSAEFPKEGPSILRIQQVVRGDSAAYFCASSASGGSTEAFFGQGTRLTVV.

This chain uses TRBV5-4 with TRBJ2-1, with D perhaps TRBD1 (6 bases). Germline V CDR1 and CDR2: SGHNT, YYREEE (reference sequence). Trimming stripped 4 bases from V and 6 bases from J, with 11 bases between. The CDR3 is made up of 13 amino acids. CDR3 DNA sequence: TGTGCCAGCAGCGGAAAACAGGGCAATGAGCAGTTCTTC. It codes for CASSGKQGNEQFF.

This clone was seen a few times. The chain joins TRBV2 to TRBJ2-7; 10 nucleotides line up with TRBD1. The CDR3 covers 14 residues. J was trimmed by 4 bases and V by 7 bases; bases with no gene match: 7. Germline-derived CDR1 and CDR2 are SNHLY and FYNNEI. The CDR3 spells CASTRGTGAYEQYF. Here the CDR3 DNA reads TGTGCCAGCACGCGGGGGACAGGGGCTTACGAGCAGTACTTC. The full variable domain, in which reference TRBV2 and TRBJ2-7 provide the parts outside the CDR3, is EPEVTQTPSHQVTQMGQEVILRCVPISNHLYFYWYRQILGQKVEFLVSFYNNEISEKSEIFDDQFSVERPDGSNFTLKIRSTKLEDSAMYFCASTRGTGAYEQYFGPGTRLTVT.

The V and J genes are TRBV5-4 and TRBJ2-1; 7 bases are a match to TRBD1. CDR3 length equals 14 residues. The junction had 7 bases not matched to a gene; V was cut back by 1 base and J by 9 bases. The germline gives CDR1 SGHNT, CDR2 YYREEE (reference sequence). CDR3 loop: CASSLQGVGSEQFF. The CDR3 bases are TGTGCCAGCAGCTTGCAGGGGGTTGGCAGTGAGCAGTTCTTC.

The chain couples TRBV28 to TRBJ2-1, with D possibly matching TRBD2 (6 bases). The CDR3 has 15 residues. V was trimmed by 3 bases and J by 7 bases, leaving 16 bases between them. Germline CDR1 MDHEN, CDR2 SYDVKM. The CDR3 spells CASSLGGGPSNEQFF. The CDR3 nucleotides read TGTGCCAGCAGTTTGGGAGGAGGGCCGTCAAATGAGCAGTTCTTC. The whole variable domain, remainder taken from reference TRBV28 and TRBJ2-1, is DVKVTQSSRYLVKRTGEKVFLECVQDMDHENMFWYRQDPGLGLRLIYFSYDVKMKEKGDIPEGYSVSREKKERFSLILESASTNQTSMYLCASSLGGGPSNEQFFGPGTRLTVL.